The rows below give T cell receptor beta chains drawn from one sample of a study. In TCRdb, the reads were re-called with MiXCR into one record per CDR3 protein. Of about 15,000 distinct CDR3 sequences listed, about 30% were seen once; the top ten hold more than 15%. Sequenced: blood. These receptors were taken from a human donor. CDR3s include the opening cysteine and the closing phenylalanine or tryptophan. The D gene is left open where the match is weak. Part of the rows lack a size; the others show once, few, many or a class for expanded clones.

size,J,D,V,CDR3,DNA
many,TRBJ1-6,NA,TRBV4-3,CASSQEVGRNSPLHF,TGCGCCAGCAGCCAAGAAGTGGGGCGGAATTCACCCCTCCACTTT
many,TRBJ1-1,NA,TRBV4-3,CASSQDYIWGTEAFF,TGCGCCAGCAGCCAAGACTACATTTGGGGCACTGAAGCTTTCTTT
NA,TRBJ2-7,TRBD2,TRBV29-1,CSAGTSALSYEQYF,TGCAGCGCCGGGACTAGCGCGCTATCCTACGAGCAGTACTTC
NA,TRBJ2-1,TRBD1,TRBV20-1,CSAREPGTGGNEQFF,TGCAGTGCTAGAGAGCCCGGGACAGGGGGCAATGAGCAGTTCTTC
medium-sized,TRBJ2-7,TRBD2,TRBV20-1,CSARLAGPAYEQYF,TGCAGTGCAAGACTAGCGGGACCCGCCTACGAGCAGTACTTC
medium-sized,TRBJ2-7,NA,TRBV7-3,CASSLDGKREQYF,TGTGCCAGCAGCTTAGACGGTAAACGGGAGCAGTACTTC
NA,TRBJ1-1,NA,TRBV29-1,CSVEGGQMNTEAFF,TGCAGCGTTGAAGGCGGACAGATGAACACTGAAGCTTTCTTT
many,TRBJ2-1,TRBD2,TRBV30,CAWSGLAGGGHEQFF,TGTGCCTGGAGTGGACTAGCGGGAGGCGGACATGAGCAGTTCTTC
NA,TRBJ1-1,NA,TRBV30,CAWSDGGIGLNTEAFF,TGTGCCTGGAGTGATGGAGGGATCGGATTGAACACTGAAGCTTTCTTT
NA,TRBJ1-6,NA,TRBV12-1,CASSSAGGRSSPLHF,TGTGCCAGCAGCTCGGCGGGGGGTCGAAGTTCACCCCTCCACTTT
NA,TRBJ2-5,TRBD2,TRBV4-2,CASSHVSGSSETQYF,TGTGCCAGCAGCCATGTTAGCGGGAGTTCCGAGACCCAGTACTTC
many,TRBJ2-2,TRBD2,TRBV4-2,CASSQEPGGSGELFF,TGTGCCAGCAGCCAAGAACCGGGAGGATCCGGGGAGCTGTTTTTT
NA,TRBJ1-5,TRBD1,TRBV30,CAWSVRTGPIKSNQPQHF,TGTGCCTGGAGTGTACGGACAGGGCCCATAAAGAGCAATCAGCCCCAGCATTTT
many,TRBJ1-1,NA,TRBV7-2,CASSFFRGPMNTEAFF,TGTGCCAGCAGCTTCTTCAGGGGCCCCATGAACACTGAAGCTTTCTTT
large,TRBJ1-2,NA,TRBV3-1,CASWSGNHPTLRGYTF,TGTGCCAGCTGGTCAGGGAACCATCCCACCCTGCGTGGCTACACCTTC
NA,TRBJ2-1,NA,TRBV4-2,CASSFYICSAETGTRSYNEQFF,NA